This entry concerns a single T cell receptor beta chain. Per the study methods: Scientists estimated how many nucleated cells there were by amplifying reference gene primers. TCRdb's copy holds only in-frame clones and misses some; the assay was immunoSEQ multiplex PCR. V, J and clone size are those of that table, while D and trimming were read from the DNA. The table lists hundreds of thousands of clones, 70% to 90% of them singletons. This specimen comes from a study of blood T cell repertoires in COVID-19. The V end lost 2 bases, the J end lost 4 bases, and 12 bases lay between the germline ends. The CDR3 loop spans 15 amino acids. Germline V gene lookup returns CDR1 SGHRS and CDR2 YFSETQ.

The rearrangement joins TRBV5-1 to TRBJ2-2; D may be TRBD1 (5 bases). This TCR came from a man aged 45 to 65 with COVID-19, enrolled during active disease. The sample was peripheral blood. The CDR3 DNA is TGCGCCAGCAGCTTAAAGGGTCAGGGCACCGGGGAGCTGTTTTTT. Protein product: CASSLKGQGTGELFF.